The 12 T cell receptor beta chains listed next were all sequenced from one sample in a study of graft-versus-host responses after intestinal transplantation. The data were produced by immunoSEQ multiplex PCR, yet TCRdb's version contains in-frame clones alone and is incomplete. Here the sample spans 100,000 to 110,000 clones, roughly 90% being singletons. Their specific antigens are unknown. Sample: unstimulated CD4+ T cells sorted from spleen or lymph node cells, taken before transplant. The receptors come from a human donor who was the organ donor for an intestinal transplant.

The rearrangement joins TRBV7-8 to TRBJ2-7; D remains unclear. The CDR3 runs 13 residues. Germline CDR1 reads SGHVS; CDR2 reads FQNEAQ. The V end lost 6 bases, the J end lost 0 bases, and 9 bases lay between the germline ends. This chain's CDR3 is CASRLAASYEQYF. The CDR3 nucleotides read TGTGCCAGCAGACTGGCGGCCTCCTACGAGCAGTACTTC. The complete variable domain, with remaining parts taken from reference TRBV7-8 and TRBJ2-7, reads GAGVSQSPRYKVAKRGQDVALRCDPISGHVSLFWYQQALGQGPEFLTYFQNEAQLDKSGLPSDRFFAERPEGSVSTLKIQRTQQEDSAVYLCASRLAASYEQYFGPGTRLTVT.

V usage is TRBV7-6 and J usage is TRBJ2-6, with a weak D call TRBD2 (5 bases). Germline V CDR1 and CDR2: SGHVS, FNYEAQ. V dropped 5 bases and J dropped 2 bases, with 16 bases sitting between them. The CDR3 is made up of 17 amino acids. The CDR3 loop reads CASSPSGRGTGANVLTF. The CDR3 DNA follows: TGTGCCAGCAGCCCATCGGGAAGAGGGACTGGGGCCAACGTCCTGACTTTC.

J is TRBJ1-6 and V is TRBV6-1; 7 bases are shared with TRBD1. Germline CDR1 reads MNHNS; CDR2 reads SASEGT. The CDR3 runs to 15 residues. Trimming removed 6 bases from V and 12 bases from J; junction bases left unmatched: 14. CDR3: CASSLQETGFLPLHF. CDR3 DNA: TGTGCCAGCAGCCTACAAGAGACAGGGTTCCTACCCCTCCACTTT.

The chain combines TRBV18 with TRBJ1-1; tentatively, D is TRBD1 (5 bases). Germline CDR1 KGHSH, CDR2 LQKENI. Trimming left V 6 bases short and J 3 bases short, with 17 bases between. CDR3 length: 15 amino acids. The CDR3 DNA reads as TGTGCCAGCTCCCCCCAAACAGGTGCCCACACTGAAGCTTTCTTT. It encodes CASSPQTGAHTEAFF.

J is TRBJ1-5 and V is TRBV10-3; tentatively, D is TRBD1 (6 bases). The CDR3 length is 17 residues. The V end was cut by 2 bases, the J end by 9 bases, with 23 bases between. CDR1 is ENHRY, CDR2 SYGVKD, per germline. CDR3 nucleotide sequence: TGTGCCATCAGTGAGGGAATCGGGCCAGGGGATTGGAGGCCCCAGCATTTT. Protein sequence: CAISEGIGPGDWRPQHF.

J is TRBJ1-4 and V is TRBV7-2; no clear D. Trimming took off 6 bases at V and 2 bases at J, with 10 bases between the two ends. This CDR3 has 14 residues. Germline values: CDR1 SGHTA, CDR2 FQGNSA. The CDR3 sequence is CASSQSATNEKLFF. DNA for the CDR3: TGTGCCAGCAGTCAGAGTGCGACTAATGAAAAACTGTTTTTT.

V gene TRBV6-6 combines with J gene TRBJ2-7; 10 bases are a match to TRBD1. CDR1 and CDR2 from the germline V gene are MNHNY and SVGAGI (reference sequence). The J segment lost 2 bases and the V segment lost 6 bases, leaving 7 bases of the junction unmatched. This CDR3 spans 15 amino acids. CDR3 protein: CASSHGGTGAYEQYF. The DNA for the CDR3 is TGTGCCAGCAGCCATGGTGGGACAGGGGCCTACGAGCAGTACTTC.

This sequence joins TRBV7-3 and TRBJ2-5; 16 nucleotides match TRBD2. CDR1 is SGHTA, CDR2 FQGTGA, per germline. This CDR3 spans 16 amino acids. Germline trimming cut 5 bases from V and 3 bases from J; bases unmatched to any gene: 3. DNA for the CDR3: TGTGCCAGCAGCCGGGGACTAGCGGGGGGGGAAGAGACCCAGTACTTC. This codes for CASSRGLAGGEETQYF.

The chain couples TRBV30 to TRBJ2-2; D might be TRBD1 (6 bases). V lost 2 bases, J lost 1 base, and 8 bases lay in between. From germline, CDR1 is GTSNPN and CDR2 SVGIG (reference sequence). The CDR3 is 14 residues long. The CDR3 is CAWSKGQNTGELFF. In nucleotides, the CDR3 is TGTGCCTGGAGTAAGGGACAGAACACCGGGGAGCTGTTTTTT.

The CDR3 DNA is TGTGCCAGCAGCCCCCAGACAGGGAGGAATTCACCCCTCCACTTT. Its protein product is CASSPQTGRNSPLHF. V usage is TRBV7-9 and J usage is TRBJ1-6, with 7 nucleotides matching TRBD1. CDR3 length: 15 amino acids. CDR1 and CDR2 from the germline V gene are SEHNR and FQNEAQ (reference sequence). V lost 5 bases to trimming and J lost 7 bases; unmatched junction nucleotides: 8.

The chain links TRBV5-1 to TRBJ1-6; D not certain. CDR1 SGHRS and CDR2 YFSETQ come from the germline V gene. CDR3 length: 14 amino acids. V dropped 3 bases and J dropped 9 bases, with 13 bases sitting between them. The CDR3 sequence is CASSSQAAGSPLHF. The CDR3 DNA reads TGCGCCAGCAGCTCCCAGGCCGCGGGTTCACCCCTCCACTTT. Using reference TRBV5-1 and TRBJ1-6 for the parts outside the CDR3, the full variable domain is KAGVTQTPRYLIKTRGQQVTLSCSPISGHRSVSWYQQTPGQGLQFLFEYFSETQRNKGNFPGRFSGRQFSNSRSEMNVSTLELGDSALYLCASSSQAAGSPLHFGNGTRLTVT.

CDR3 nucleotides: TGTGCCAGCAGCTTAGATAGCCCTCCGGCCTACAATGAGCAGTTCTTC. Translated: CASSLDSPPAYNEQFF. The chain is built from TRBV11-2 and TRBJ2-1; unclear D gene. Germline V gene lookup returns CDR1 SGHAT and CDR2 FQNNGV. The ends were cut back, 0 bases at V and 2 bases at J, with 11 bases in the middle. The CDR3 is made up of 16 amino acids.